This TCR beta chain was captured in a study of cytomegalovirus exposure and HLA in healthy donors. The study, taken as a whole, reports: Many donors shared some public TCRs, even though most TCR sequences were rare. An analysis was carried out later, and it reportedly showed fewer N-insertions in an Asian-associated ancestry cluster than the approximately 700-donor mean.

This PCR relied on a set of 60 Vbeta primers and 13 Jbeta primers. Sequenced by immunoSEQ multiplex PCR; TCRdb stores in-frame clones only, minus some. The top ten clones hold less than 0.4% of a sample with a few hundred thousand clones, around 80% of them seen once. Comment on this clone: Its antigen is unknown.

Trimming pared 8 bases from V and 2 bases from J, leaving 16 bases between. The germline CDR1 and CDR2 sequences are ENHRY and SYGVKD. This CDR3 spans 15 amino acids. The receptor was derived from a girl aged 2 to 9 in good health and CMV-seronegative. V gene TRBV10-3 combines with J gene TRBJ1-5, with D possibly TRBD1 on 6 matching bases. Sequenced sample: PBMCs. The CDR3 nucleotides read TGTGCCATCGGACAGCAAATGGGAGGCAATCAGCCCCAGCATTTT. Residues: CAIGQQMGGNQPQHF.